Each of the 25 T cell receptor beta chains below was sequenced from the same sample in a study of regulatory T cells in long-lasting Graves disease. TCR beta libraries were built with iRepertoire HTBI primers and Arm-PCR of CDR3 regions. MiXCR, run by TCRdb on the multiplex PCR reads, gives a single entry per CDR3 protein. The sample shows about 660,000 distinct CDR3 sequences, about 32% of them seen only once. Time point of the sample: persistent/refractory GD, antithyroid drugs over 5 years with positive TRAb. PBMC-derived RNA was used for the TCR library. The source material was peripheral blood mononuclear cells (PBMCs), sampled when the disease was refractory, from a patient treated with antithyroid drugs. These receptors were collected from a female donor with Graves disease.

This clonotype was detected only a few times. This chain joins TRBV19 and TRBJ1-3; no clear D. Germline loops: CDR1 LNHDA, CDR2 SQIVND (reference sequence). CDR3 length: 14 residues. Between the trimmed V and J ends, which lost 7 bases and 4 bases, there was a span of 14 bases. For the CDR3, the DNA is TGTGCCAGTACCAAACTAGACTCCGGAAACACCATATATTTT. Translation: CASTKLDSGNTIYF.

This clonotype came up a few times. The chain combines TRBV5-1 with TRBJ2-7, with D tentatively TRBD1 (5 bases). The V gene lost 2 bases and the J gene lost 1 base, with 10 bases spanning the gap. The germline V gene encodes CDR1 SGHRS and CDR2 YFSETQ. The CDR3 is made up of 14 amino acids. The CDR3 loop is CASSFLQASYEQYF. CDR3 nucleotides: TGCGCCAGCAGCTTTTTACAGGCGTCCTACGAGCAGTACTTC.

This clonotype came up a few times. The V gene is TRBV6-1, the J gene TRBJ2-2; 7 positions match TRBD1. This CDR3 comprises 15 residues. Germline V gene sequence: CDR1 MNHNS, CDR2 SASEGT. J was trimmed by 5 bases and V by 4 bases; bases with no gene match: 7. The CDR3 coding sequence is TGTGCCAGCAGTGTAGGAAGGGGGCGAACCGGGGAGCTGTTTTTT. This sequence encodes CASSVGRGRTGELFF.

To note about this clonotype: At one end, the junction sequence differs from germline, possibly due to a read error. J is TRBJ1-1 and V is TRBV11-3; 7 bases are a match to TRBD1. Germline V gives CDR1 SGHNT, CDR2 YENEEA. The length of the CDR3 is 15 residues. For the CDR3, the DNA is TGTGCCGGCAGCGGTGGGACAGTGGGGAACACTGAAGCTTTCTTT. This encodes CAGSGGTVGNTEAFF.

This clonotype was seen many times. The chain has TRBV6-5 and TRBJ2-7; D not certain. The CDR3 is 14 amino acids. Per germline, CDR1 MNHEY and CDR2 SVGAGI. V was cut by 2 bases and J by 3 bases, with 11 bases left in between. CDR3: CASSYLAGVYEQYF. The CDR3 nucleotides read TGTGCCAGCAGTTACCTGGCAGGAGTCTACGAGCAGTACTTC.

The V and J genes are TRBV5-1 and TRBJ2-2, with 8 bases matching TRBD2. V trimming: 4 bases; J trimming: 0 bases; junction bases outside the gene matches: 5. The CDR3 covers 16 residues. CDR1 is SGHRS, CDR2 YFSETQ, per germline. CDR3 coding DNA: TGCGCCAGCAGCGTTAAGCGGGGGCCGAACACCGGGGAGCTGTTTTTT. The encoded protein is CASSVKRGPNTGELFF.

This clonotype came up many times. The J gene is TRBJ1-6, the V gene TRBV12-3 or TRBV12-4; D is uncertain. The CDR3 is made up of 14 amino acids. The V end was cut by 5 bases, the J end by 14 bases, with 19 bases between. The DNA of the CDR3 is TGTGCCAGCAGTCCAGAACGAGGGTTGACGACCCTCCACTTT. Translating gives CASSPERGLTTLHF.

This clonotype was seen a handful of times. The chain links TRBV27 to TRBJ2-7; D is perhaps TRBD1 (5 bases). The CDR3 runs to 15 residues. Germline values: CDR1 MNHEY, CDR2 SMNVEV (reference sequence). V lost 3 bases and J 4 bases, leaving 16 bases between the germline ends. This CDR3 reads CASSLSQEGGYEQYF. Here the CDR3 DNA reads TGTGCCAGCAGTTTGTCACAGGAAGGTGGTTACGAGCAGTACTTC.

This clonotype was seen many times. CDR3 nucleotides: TGCAGTGCTCCCCGGGACAGGGATGCTTCCTACGAGCAGTACTTC. Amino acid sequence: CSAPRDRDASYEQYF. V gene TRBV20-1 combines with J gene TRBJ2-7; 9 nucleotides match TRBD1. The CDR3 sequence is 15 residues long. The V gene end was trimmed by 5 bases and the J gene end by 1 base; junction bases not matched to a gene: 9. Germline V lookup: CDR1 DFQATT, CDR2 SNEGSKA (reference sequence).

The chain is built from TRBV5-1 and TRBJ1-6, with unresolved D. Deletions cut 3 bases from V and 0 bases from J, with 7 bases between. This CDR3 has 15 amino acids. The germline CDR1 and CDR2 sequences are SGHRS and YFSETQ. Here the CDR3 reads CASSSVSSYNSPLHF. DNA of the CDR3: TGCGCCAGCAGCTCCGTTAGCTCCTATAATTCACCCCTCCACTTT.

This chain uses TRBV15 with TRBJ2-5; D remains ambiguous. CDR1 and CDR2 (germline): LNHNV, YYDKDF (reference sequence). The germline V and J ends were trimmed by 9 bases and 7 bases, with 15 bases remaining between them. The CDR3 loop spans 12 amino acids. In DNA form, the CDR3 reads TGTGCCACACTTCACCCTGTGGGGACCCAGTACTTC. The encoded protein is CATLHPVGTQYF. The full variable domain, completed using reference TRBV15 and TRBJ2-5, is DAMVIQNPRYQVTQFGKPVTLSCSQTLNHNVMYWYQQKSSQAPKLLFHYYDKDFNNEADTPDNFQSRRPNTSFCFLDIRSPGLGDTAMYLCATLHPVGTQYFGPGTRLLVL.

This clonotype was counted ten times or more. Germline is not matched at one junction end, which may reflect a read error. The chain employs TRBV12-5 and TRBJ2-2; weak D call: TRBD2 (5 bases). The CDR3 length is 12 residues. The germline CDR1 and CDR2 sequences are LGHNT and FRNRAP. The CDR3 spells CASGPSHRGAVF. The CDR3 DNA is TGTGCTAGTGGCCCCAGTCACCGGGGAGCTGTTTTT.

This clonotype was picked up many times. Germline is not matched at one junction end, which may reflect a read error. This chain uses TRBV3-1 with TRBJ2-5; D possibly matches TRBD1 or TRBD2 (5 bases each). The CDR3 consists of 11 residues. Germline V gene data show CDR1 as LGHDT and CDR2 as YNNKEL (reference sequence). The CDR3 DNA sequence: TGTGCCAGCAGCCAGACGGGACCTGCTGACTTC. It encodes CASSQTGPADF.

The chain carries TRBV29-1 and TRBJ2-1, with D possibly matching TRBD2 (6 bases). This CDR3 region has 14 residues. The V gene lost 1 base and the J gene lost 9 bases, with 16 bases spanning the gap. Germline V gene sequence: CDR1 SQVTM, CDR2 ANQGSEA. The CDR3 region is CSVEASARRSEQFF. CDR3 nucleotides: TGCAGCGTTGAAGCTAGCGCTCGCCGTAGTGAGCAGTTCTTC.

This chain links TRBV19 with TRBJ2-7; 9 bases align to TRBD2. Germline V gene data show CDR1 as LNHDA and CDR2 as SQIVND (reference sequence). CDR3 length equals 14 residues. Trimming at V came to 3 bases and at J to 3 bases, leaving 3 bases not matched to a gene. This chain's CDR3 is CASSINSGSYEQYF. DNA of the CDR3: TGTGCCAGTAGTATTAATAGCGGGAGCTACGAGCAGTACTTC.

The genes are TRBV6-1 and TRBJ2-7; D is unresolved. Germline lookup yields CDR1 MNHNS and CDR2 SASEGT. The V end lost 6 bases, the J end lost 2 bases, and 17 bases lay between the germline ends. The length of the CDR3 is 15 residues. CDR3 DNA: TGTGCCAGCAGCTACACGGTAGTAAGAACCTACGAGCAGTACTTC. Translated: CASSYTVVRTYEQYF.

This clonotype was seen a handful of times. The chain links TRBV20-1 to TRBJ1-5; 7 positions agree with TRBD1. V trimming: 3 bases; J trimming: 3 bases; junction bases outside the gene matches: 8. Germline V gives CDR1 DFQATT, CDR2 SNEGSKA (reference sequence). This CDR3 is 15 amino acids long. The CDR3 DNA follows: TGCAGTGCTAGTTCCGCGACAGGGAACAATCAGCCCCAGCATTTT. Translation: CSASSATGNNQPQHF.

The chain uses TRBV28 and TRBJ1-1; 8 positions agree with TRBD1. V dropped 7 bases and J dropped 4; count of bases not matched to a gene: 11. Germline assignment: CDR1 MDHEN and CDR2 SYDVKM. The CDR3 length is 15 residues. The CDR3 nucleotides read TGTGCCAGCACCTCGCCAGGGGGCCAGGGCACTGAAGCTTTCTTT. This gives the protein CASTSPGGQGTEAFF.

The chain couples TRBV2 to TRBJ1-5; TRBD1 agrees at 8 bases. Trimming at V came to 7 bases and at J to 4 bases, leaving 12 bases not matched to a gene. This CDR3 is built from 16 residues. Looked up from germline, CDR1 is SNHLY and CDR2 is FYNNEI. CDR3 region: CASNGQGSNGNQPQHF. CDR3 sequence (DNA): TGTGCCAGCAACGGACAGGGTTCGAATGGTAATCAGCCCCAGCATTTT.

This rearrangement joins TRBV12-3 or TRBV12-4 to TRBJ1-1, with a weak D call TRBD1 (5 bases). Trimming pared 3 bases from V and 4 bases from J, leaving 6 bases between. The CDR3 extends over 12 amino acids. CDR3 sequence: CASSFGATEAFF. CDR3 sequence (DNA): TGTGCCAGCAGTTTTGGGGCCACTGAAGCTTTCTTT.

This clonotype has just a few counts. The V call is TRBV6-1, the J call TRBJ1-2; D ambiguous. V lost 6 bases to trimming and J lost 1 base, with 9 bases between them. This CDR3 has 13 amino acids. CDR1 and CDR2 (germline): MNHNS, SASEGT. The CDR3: CASRHDGNYGYTF. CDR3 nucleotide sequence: TGTGCCAGCAGACACGACGGTAACTATGGCTACACCTTC.

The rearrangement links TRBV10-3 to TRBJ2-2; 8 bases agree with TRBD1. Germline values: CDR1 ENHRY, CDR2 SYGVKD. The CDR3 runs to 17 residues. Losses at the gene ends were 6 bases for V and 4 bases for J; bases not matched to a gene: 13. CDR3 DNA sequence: TGTGCCATCAGGGAGACAGGGGCCATTATTGGCACCGGGGAGCTGTTTTTT. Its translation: CAIRETGAIIGTGELFF.

As DNA, the CDR3 is TGCAGTGCTATCCGGCCTGGAGTCTATGGCTACACCTTC. As protein: CSAIRPGVYGYTF. The gene calls are TRBV20-1 and TRBJ1-2; the D is unclear. Germline V gene sequence: CDR1 DFQATT, CDR2 SNEGSKA (reference sequence). The CDR3 length is 13 residues. Trimming removed 4 bases from V and 4 bases from J, with 13 bases in between.

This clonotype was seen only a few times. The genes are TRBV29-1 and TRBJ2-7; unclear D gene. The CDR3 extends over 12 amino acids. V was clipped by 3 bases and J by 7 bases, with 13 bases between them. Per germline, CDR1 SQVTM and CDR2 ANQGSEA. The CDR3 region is CSVESGKGEQYF. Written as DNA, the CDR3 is TGCAGCGTTGAGTCTGGGAAAGGGGAGCAGTACTTC.

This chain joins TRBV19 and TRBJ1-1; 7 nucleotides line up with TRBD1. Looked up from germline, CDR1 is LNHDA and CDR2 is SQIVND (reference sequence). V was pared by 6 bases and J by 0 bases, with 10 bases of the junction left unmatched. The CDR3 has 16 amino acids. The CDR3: CASRTGKLGLNTEAFF. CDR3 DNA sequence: TGTGCCAGTAGGACAGGGAAGCTAGGTTTGAACACTGAAGCTTTCTTT.